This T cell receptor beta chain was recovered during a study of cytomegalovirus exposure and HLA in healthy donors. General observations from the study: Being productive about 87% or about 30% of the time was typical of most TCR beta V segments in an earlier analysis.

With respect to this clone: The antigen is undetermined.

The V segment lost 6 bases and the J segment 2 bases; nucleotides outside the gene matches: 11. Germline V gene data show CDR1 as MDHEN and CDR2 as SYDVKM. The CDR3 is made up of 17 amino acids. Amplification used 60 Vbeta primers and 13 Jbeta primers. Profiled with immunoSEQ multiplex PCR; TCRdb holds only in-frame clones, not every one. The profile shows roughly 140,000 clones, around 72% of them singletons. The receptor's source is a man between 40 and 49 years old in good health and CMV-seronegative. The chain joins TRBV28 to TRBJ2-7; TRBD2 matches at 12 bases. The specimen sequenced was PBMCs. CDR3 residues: CASRTGTSGFTTYEQYF. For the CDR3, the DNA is TGTGCCAGCAGGACCGGGACTAGCGGGTTCACAACCTACGAGCAGTACTTC.